This T cell receptor beta chain was profiled in a study of OX40 agonist ivuxolimab in advanced cancers. Assay: immunoSEQ multiplex PCR; the TCRdb copy retains only in-frame clones and omits some. The sample holds 100,000 to 150,000 clones, 85% to 95% seen once. V was clipped by 0 bases and J by 0 bases, with 9 bases between them. The CDR3 is made up of 15 amino acids. CDR1 and CDR2 from the germline V gene are SGHRS and YFSETQ. The chain is built from TRBV5-1 and TRBJ1-1; unclear D gene. Sequencing was performed on CD4+ or CD8+ T cells sorted from blood, taken in a trial of the OX40 agonist ivuxolimab. The receptor was derived from an adult with an advanced solid tumor such as melanoma, head and neck, liver or kidney cancer. CDR3 region: CASSLGLAVNTEAFF. CDR3 nucleotides: TGCGCCAGCAGCTTGGGGCTGGCAGTGAACACTGAAGCTTTCTTT.